Given below is one TCR beta chain in context. Its antigen is as yet unknown. The data were obtained in a study of cytomegalovirus exposure and HLA in healthy donors. About the study: Earlier, 117 million unique TCR beta sequences were recovered from roughly 180 million T cells by an analysis.

Study-level results: Among TCR beta chains, those listed as cytomegalovirus-associated numbered more than 150.

Donors in the study were healthy people who gave bone marrow. In the PCR, 60 Vbeta and 13 Jbeta primers were used. Generated by immunoSEQ multiplex PCR, the TCRdb table keeps only in-frame clones and is missing some. The sample carries a few hundred thousand clones, around 88% recorded once. Per the germline V gene, CDR1 is LGHNA and CDR2 is YSLEER. CDR3 length: 15 amino acids. J was trimmed by 5 bases and V by 1 base; bases with no gene match: 5. The source is a woman under 30 in good health and CMV-seronegative. The material sequenced was PBMCs. The V gene is TRBV4-3, the J gene TRBJ2-3; 8 positions agree with TRBD1. The CDR3 is CASSQVPGQGDTQYF. CDR3 bases: TGCGCCAGCAGCCAAGTGCCCGGACAGGGAGATACGCAGTATTTT.